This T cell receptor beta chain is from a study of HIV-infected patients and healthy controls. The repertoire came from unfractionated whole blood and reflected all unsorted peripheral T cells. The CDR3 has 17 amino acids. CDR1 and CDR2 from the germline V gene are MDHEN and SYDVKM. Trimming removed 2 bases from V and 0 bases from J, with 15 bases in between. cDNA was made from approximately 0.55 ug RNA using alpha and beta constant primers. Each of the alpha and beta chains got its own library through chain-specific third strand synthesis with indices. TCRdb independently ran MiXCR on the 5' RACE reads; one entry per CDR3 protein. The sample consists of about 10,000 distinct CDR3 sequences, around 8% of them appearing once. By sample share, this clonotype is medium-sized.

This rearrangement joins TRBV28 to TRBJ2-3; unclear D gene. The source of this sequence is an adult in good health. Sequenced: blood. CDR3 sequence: CASSLELLGTSTDTQYF. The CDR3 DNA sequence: TGTGCCAGCAGTTTAGAGCTACTGGGTACTAGCACAGATACGCAGTATTTT. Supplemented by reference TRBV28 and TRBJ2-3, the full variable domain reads DVKVTQSSRYLVKRTGEKVFLECVQDMDHENMFWYRQDPGLGLRLIYFSYDVKMKEKGDIPEGYSVSREKKERFSLILESASTNQTSMYLCASSLELLGTSTDTQYFGPGTRLTVL.